Below, 7 T cell receptor beta chains from the same sample are listed, as sequenced in a study of T-cell memory formation after mild COVID-19. TCRdb independently ran MiXCR on the 5' RACE reads; one entry per CDR3 protein. The sample lists 250,000 to 300,000 distinct CDR3 sequences; around 15% were seen once. The sequenced sample was PBMCs or a T cell subset sorted from them (not recorded which). The receptors here all came from a man in his late teens or twenties who had mild COVID-19 (a few samples of this study predate the infection). Cell type and time point are not known.

This clonotype was seen ten or more times. This sequence joins TRBV2 and TRBJ2-7, with unresolved D. The germline CDR1 and CDR2 sequences are SNHLY and FYNNEI. The CDR3 covers 13 residues. Trimming left V 10 bases short and J 0 bases short, with 13 bases between. CDR3 sequence: CATTLTDSYEQYF. CDR3 in DNA: TGTGCCACTACCCTGACTGACTCCTACGAGCAGTACTTC.

This clonotype was detected a few times. The rearrangement links TRBV29-1 to TRBJ1-1; possibly TRBD1 for D (6 bases). The length of the CDR3 is 10 residues. The V gene lost 5 bases and the J gene lost 10 bases, with 11 bases spanning the gap. CDR1 and CDR2 from the germline V gene are SQVTM and ANQGSEA. The CDR3 sequence: CSVFGGIAFF. CDR3 in DNA: TGCAGCGTTTTCGGGGGCATAGCTTTCTTT.

A few counts support this clonotype. The chain recombines TRBV2 with TRBJ1-5; TRBD1 matches 7 bases. This CDR3 region has 13 residues. The junction had 6 bases not matched to a gene; V was cut back by 8 bases and J by 5 bases. Per the germline V gene, CDR1 is SNHLY and CDR2 is FYNNEI. CDR3 in amino acids: CASGQGEDQPQHF. In DNA, the CDR3 is TGTGCCAGCGGGCAGGGGGAAGATCAGCCCCAGCATTTT.

The CDR3 sequence is CASSVWSEETQYF. The CDR3 DNA reads as TGTGCCAGCAGCGTATGGTCAGAAGAGACCCAGTACTTC. The V gene is TRBV9, the J gene TRBJ2-5; D is unresolved. V lost 1 base and J lost 3, with 7 bases in between. The germline gives CDR1 SGDLS, CDR2 YYNGEE. The CDR3 has 13 residues.

This clonotype was recorded a few times. This chain uses TRBV7-2 with TRBJ2-1; possibly TRBD1 for D (6 bases). Trimming left V 5 bases short and J 7 bases short, with 15 bases between. This CDR3 region has 14 residues. Germline V gives CDR1 SGHTA, CDR2 FQGNSA. The CDR3 reads CASSRQGGSNEQFF. The CDR3, as DNA: TGTGCCAGCAGCCGCCAAGGGGGTTCGAATGAGCAGTTCTTC.

This clonotype has more than one count but fewer than ten. The chain has TRBV20-1 and TRBJ2-5; the D gene is possibly TRBD2 (7 bases). V lost 6 bases and J 9 bases, leaving 23 bases between the germline ends. The CDR3 spans 14 residues. Germline lookup yields CDR1 DFQATT and CDR2 SNEGSKA (reference sequence). The CDR3 DNA follows: TGCAGTGCGCGTGGCTGGGTGGCGGGGGCGGCCCAGTACTTC. Its protein is CSARGWVAGAAQYF.

The chain links TRBV19 to TRBJ1-5; tentative D call: TRBD1 (6 bases). The germline gives CDR1 LNHDA, CDR2 SQIVND (reference sequence). Trimming took off 2 bases at V and 4 bases at J, with 9 bases between the two ends. This CDR3 region has 14 residues. The CDR3 here is CASSIPGANQPQHF. The CDR3 DNA is TGTGCCAGTAGTATACCGGGGGCGAATCAGCCCCAGCATTTT.